This TCR beta chain stems from a study of T cell responses to AZD1222 COVID-19 vaccine. Assay: immunoSEQ multiplex PCR; the TCRdb copy retains only in-frame clones and omits some. The table has roughly 140,000 clones, approximately 88% seen once; the top ten hold about 3.4%. Germline V CDR1 and CDR2: KGHSH, LQKENI. This CDR3 comprises 12 residues. Trimming stripped 6 bases from V and 9 bases from J, with 14 bases between. As to this clone: Its specificity is not known.

Study-level results: The study sampled repertoires only after the peak T cell response. Elevations in Spike-specific TCR breadth and depth followed administration of two AZD1222 doses.

This clonotype was sampled from an adult in good health. The V and J genes are TRBV18 and TRBJ1-1; weak D call: TRBD1 (6 bases). The sequences come from peripheral blood, collected on day 0 of MenACWY control vaccination. The CDR3 DNA reads TGTGCCAGCTCCGAACGGACAGCCAAAGCTTTCTTT. Translating it yields CASSERTAKAFF.